This T cell receptor (beta chain) was identified in a study of T-cell memory formation after mild COVID-19. Study context: TCR clusters were mostly donor specific.

Trimming cost V 5 bases and J 6 bases, with 14 bases left between them. Germline V gene sequence: CDR1 SGHVS, CDR2 FNYEAQ. This CDR3 region has 14 residues. Many counts were recorded for this clonotype. The antigen is unknown. The study, taken as a whole, reports: Most CD4+ clones that shrank were in CM and EM, while CD8+ ones turned up in EMRA.

In TCRdb, the 5' RACE reads were re-called with MiXCR into one record per CDR3 protein. Of around 300,000 distinct CDR3 sequences in the sample, 10% to 15% are singletons; the top ten hold about a fifth. This TCR came from a man between 18 and 35 years old who had mild COVID-19 (a few samples of this study predate the infection). Cell type and time point are not known. The V gene is TRBV7-6, the J gene TRBJ2-1; tentatively, D is TRBD1 (6 bases). Sample: PBMCs or a T cell subset sorted from them (not recorded which). The CDR3 nucleotides are TGTGCCAGCAGCGTAAGCACAGGGCGCAATGAGCAGTTCTTC. Protein: CASSVSTGRNEQFF.